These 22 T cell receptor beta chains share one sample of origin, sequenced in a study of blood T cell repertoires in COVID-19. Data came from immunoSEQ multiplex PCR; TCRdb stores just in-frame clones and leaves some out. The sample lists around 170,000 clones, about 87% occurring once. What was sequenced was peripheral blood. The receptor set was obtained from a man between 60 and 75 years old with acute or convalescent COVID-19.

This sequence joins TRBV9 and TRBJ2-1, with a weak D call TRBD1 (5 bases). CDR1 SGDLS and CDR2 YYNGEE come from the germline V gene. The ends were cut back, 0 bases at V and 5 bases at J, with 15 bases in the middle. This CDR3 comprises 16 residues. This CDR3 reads CASSVARQGKDNEQFF. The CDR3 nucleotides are TGTGCCAGCAGCGTAGCTAGGCAGGGTAAGGACAATGAGCAGTTCTTC.

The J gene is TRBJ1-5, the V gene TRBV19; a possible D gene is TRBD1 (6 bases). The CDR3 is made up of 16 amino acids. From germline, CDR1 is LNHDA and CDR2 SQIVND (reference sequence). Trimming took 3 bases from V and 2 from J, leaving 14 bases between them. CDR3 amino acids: CASSMAAQGRNQPQHF. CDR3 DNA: TGTGCCAGTAGTATGGCCGCTCAGGGGCGCAATCAGCCCCAGCATTTT.

CDR3 DNA sequence: TGTGCCAGCAGCCACCGGGACAGTAATTCACCCCTCCACTTT. This translates into CASSHRDSNSPLHF. The chain has TRBV5-6 and TRBJ1-6; 7 bases fit TRBD1. Germline CDR1 is SGHDT and CDR2 is YYEEEE. Germline trimming cut 4 bases from V and 6 bases from J; bases unmatched to any gene: 4. The CDR3 runs to 14 residues.

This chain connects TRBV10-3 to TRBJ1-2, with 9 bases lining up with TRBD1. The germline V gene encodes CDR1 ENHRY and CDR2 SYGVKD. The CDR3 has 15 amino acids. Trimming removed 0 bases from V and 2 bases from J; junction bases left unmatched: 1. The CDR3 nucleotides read TGTGCCATCAGTGAGTCTGGGACAGGGAACTATGGCTACACCTTC. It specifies CAISESGTGNYGYTF.

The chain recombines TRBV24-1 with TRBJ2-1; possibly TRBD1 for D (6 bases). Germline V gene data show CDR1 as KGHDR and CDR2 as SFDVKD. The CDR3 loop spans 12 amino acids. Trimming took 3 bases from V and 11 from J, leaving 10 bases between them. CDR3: CATSDPQGKQFF. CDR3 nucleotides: TGTGCCACCAGTGATCCCCAGGGGAAGCAGTTCTTC.

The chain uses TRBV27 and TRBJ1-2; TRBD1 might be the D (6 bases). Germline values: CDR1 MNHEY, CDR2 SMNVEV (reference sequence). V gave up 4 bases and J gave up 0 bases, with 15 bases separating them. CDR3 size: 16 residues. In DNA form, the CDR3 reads TGTGCCAGCAGTTCCGTAGACAGGACGTCTAACTATGGCTACACCTTC. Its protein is CASSSVDRTSNYGYTF.

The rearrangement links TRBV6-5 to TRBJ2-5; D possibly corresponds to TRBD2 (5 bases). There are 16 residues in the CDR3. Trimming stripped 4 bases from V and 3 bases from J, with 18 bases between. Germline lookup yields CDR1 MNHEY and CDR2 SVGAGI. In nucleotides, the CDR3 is TGTGCCAGCAGTTTCGATTACCCGGACGGGAAAGAGACCCAGTACTTC. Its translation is CASSFDYPDGKETQYF.

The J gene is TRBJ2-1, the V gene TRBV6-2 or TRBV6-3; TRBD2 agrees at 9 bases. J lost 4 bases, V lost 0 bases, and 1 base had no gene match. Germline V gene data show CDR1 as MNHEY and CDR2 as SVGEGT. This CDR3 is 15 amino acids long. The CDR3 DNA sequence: TGTGCCAGCAGTTACTCTCTAGCGGGATACAATGAGCAGTTCTTC. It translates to CASSYSLAGYNEQFF.

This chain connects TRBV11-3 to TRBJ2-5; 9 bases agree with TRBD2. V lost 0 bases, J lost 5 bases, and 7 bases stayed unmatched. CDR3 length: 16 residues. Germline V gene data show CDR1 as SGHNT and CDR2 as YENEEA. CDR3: CASSLESSSGMETQYF. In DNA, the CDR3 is TGTGCCAGCAGCTTAGAGTCGTCTAGCGGGATGGAGACCCAGTACTTC.

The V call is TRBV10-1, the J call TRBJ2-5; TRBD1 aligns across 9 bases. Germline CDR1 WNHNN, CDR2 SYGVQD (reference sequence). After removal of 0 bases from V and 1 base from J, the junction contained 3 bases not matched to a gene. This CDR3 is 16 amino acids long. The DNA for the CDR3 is TGCGCCAGCAGTGAGTCCCAGACAGGGGGCCAAGAGACCCAGTACTTC. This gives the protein CASSESQTGGQETQYF.

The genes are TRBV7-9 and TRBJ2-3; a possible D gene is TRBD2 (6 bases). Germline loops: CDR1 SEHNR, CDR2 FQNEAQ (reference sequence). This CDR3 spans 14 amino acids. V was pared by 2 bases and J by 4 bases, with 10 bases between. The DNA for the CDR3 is TGTGCCAGCAGCTTATACGGGAGTGCAGATACGCAGTATTTT. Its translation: CASSLYGSADTQYF.

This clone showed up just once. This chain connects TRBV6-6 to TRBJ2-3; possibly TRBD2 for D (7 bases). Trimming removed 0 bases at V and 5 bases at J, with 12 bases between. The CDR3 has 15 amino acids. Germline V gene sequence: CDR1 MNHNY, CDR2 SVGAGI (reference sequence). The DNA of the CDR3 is TGTGCCAGCAGTTACTCAGGGGGGGACGGAGATACGCAGTATTTT. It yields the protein CASSYSGGDGDTQYF.

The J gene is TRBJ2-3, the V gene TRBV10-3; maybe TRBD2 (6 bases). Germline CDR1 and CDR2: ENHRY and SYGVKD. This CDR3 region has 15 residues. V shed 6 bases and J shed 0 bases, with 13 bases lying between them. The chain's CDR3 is CAIRPRGSSTDTQYF. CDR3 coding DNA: TGTGCCATCAGGCCGCGGGGAAGCAGCACAGATACGCAGTATTTT.

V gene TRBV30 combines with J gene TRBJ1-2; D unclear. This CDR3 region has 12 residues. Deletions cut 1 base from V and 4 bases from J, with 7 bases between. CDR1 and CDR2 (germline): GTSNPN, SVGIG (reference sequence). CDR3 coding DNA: TGTGCCTGGAGTGGTAGTGCCTATGGCTACACCTTC. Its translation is CAWSGSAYGYTF.

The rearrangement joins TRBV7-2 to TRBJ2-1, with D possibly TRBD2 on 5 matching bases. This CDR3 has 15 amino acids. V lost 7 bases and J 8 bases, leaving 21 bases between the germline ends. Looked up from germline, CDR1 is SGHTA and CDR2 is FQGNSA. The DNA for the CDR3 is TGTGCCAGCACTCGCAGCGGAACACTAAAAGATGAGCAGTTCTTC. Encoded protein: CASTRSGTLKDEQFF.

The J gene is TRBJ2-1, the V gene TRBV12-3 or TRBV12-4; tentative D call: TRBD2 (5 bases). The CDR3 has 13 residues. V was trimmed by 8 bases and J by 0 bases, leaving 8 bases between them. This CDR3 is CASRRASYNEQFF. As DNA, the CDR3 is TGTGCCAGCCGGCGGGCCTCCTACAATGAGCAGTTCTTC.

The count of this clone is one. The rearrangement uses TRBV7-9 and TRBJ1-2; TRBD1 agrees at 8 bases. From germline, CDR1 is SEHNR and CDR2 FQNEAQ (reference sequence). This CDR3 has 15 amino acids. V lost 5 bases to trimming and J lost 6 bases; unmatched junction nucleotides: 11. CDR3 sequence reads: CASSHYSTGVDGYTF. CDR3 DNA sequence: TGTGCCAGCAGCCACTACTCGACAGGGGTGGATGGCTACACCTTC.

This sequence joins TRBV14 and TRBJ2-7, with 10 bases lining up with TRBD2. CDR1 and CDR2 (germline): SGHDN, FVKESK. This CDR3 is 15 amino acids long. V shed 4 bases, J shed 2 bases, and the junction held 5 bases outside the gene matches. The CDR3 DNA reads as TGTGCCAGCAGCCGGGTCCTAGCGGGGGCCTACGAGCAGTACTTC. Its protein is CASSRVLAGAYEQYF.

CDR3 amino acids: CAWTLGQGFTEAFF. CDR3 DNA: TGTGCCTGGACCCTTGGACAGGGGTTCACTGAAGCTTTCTTT. The gene calls are TRBV30 and TRBJ1-1; 9 bases are shared with TRBD1. Germline V gene data show CDR1 as GTSNPN and CDR2 as SVGIG (reference sequence). This CDR3 comprises 14 residues. The V gene end was trimmed by 4 bases and the J gene end by 4 bases; junction bases not matched to a gene: 7. The whole variable domain, remainder taken from reference TRBV30 and TRBJ1-1, is SQTIHQWPATLVQPVGSPLSLECTVEGTSNPNLYWYRQAAGRGLQLLFYSVGIGQISSEVPQNLSASRPQDRQFILSSKKLLLSDSGFYLCAWTLGQGFTEAFFGQGTRLTVV.

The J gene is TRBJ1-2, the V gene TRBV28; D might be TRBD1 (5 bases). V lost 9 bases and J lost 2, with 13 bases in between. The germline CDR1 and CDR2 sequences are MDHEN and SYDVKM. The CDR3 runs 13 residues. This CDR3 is CASRTFTNYGYTF. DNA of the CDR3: TGTGCCAGTCGGACATTTACAAACTATGGCTACACCTTC.

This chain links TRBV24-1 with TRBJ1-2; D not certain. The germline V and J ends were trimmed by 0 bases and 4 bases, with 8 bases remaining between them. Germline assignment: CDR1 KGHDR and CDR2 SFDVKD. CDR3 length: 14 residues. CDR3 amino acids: CATSDLREGYGYTF. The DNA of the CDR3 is TGTGCCACCAGTGATTTGCGGGAGGGCTATGGCTACACCTTC.

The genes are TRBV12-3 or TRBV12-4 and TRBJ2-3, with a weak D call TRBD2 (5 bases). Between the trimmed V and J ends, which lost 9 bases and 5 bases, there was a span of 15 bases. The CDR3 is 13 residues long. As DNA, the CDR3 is TGTGCCAGTCGCGAGGGAGTCATAGATACGCAGTATTTT. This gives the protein CASREGVIDTQYF.